Included here is one TCR beta chain sequence, with context. Only one count was recorded for this clonotype. This receptor's antigen is unknown. The junction does not match germline at one end; this may be a read error. cDNA was synthesized by template-switch 5'RACE using a primer carrying a 10-nucleotide random unique molecular identifier by which each TCR transcript was tagged. Over 180 million TCR-beta sequences, covering 15-18 subjects, were produced in each sequencing run. Total RNA was extracted with the RNeasy kit. The KAPA Real-time Library Amplification kit was used to amplify TCR-beta VDJ regions with primers for the TCR constant region and the 5'RACE anchor. A first PCR added sample indexes and Illumina adaptors, after which a second PCR increased the library yield. After purification with Ampure beads, the TCR product of roughly 650 bp was size-selected on a 2% E-gel SizeSelection system. Before pooling, libraries had their quality checked on a Bioanalyzer, their concentration measured with Qubit, and their quantity determined with the Kapa Library Quantification kit. An Illumina HiSeq 2500 was used to sequence the libraries paired-end at 2 x 150 bp. To increase sequence diversity, roughly 24-32% phiX was spiked into each library pool. The source study handled its data this way. The UMI-based MiGEC pipeline processed quality-filtered reads and removed over 75% of raw TCR sequences during error correction. VDJ genes were aligned to IMGT germline references, and clonotypes were defined by unique CDR3 amino acid sequence plus V-J genes. Clonal expansion, Shannon diversity, and CDR3 relatedness (CalcPairwiseDistances, ClusterSamples) were evaluated with VDJtools, and phylogenetic trees were built with CLCbio workbench. Expanded clones were defined as having at least 8 unique UMIs, based on coefficient-of-variation modelling across technical triplicates. TCRdb ran its own pipeline on the public reads, namely fastp trimming at Q25 and MiXCR clone calling, and kept in-frame beta chains. One record per CDR3 amino acid sequence lists the most common genes and DNA. The V and J calls follow TCRdb's processing rather than the paper's. The sample data list roughly 100,000 distinct CDR3 sequences, and 10% to 13% of these were observed just once. 3.1% of the sample belongs to the ten largest clones.

This sample is drawn from a study of neurological immune-mediated disorders (dated by TCRdb to the late 2010s). Study-wide context: Using UMI-based sequencing, the study compared peripheral blood TCR-beta repertoires from patients with HTLV-I-associated myelopathy (HAM/TSP), patients with multiple sclerosis, and healthy controls. Alongside PBMC samples, the set of 80 to 130 TCR-beta libraries contained longitudinal samples, technical triplicates, and paired CD4+ and CD8+ T-cell subsets that had been sorted. Longitudinal HAM/TSP donors and healthy donors each had 3 time-points at intervals of about 3-45 months. The cohort comprised roughly 70 subjects: roughly 15 HAM/TSP patients, some 34 multiple sclerosis patients and around 20 healthy controls. Study-wide conclusions, independent of this receptor: No identical CDR3 amino acid sequences were found to be shared among expanded clones across subjects, suggesting that TCR-beta repertoires were private in all groups. The highest TCR clonal expansion was observed in HAM/TSP patients, whereas the lowest was observed in MS patients, even when compared with healthy controls.

The CDR3 spans 17 residues, from the cysteine through the phenylalanine. Only the CDR3 DNA is retained, 51 bases long and in frame from the first base. In the germline V gene, CDR1 corresponds to SGHRS and CDR2 to YFSETQ. The sample's time point label, in plain terms: longitudinal time-point 3. Libraries from unsorted PBMCs were made from 2 million PBMCs kept in RNAlater at -80 degrees C until RNA extraction. Peripheral blood was subjected to Ficoll-Hypaque density gradient centrifugation to isolate PBMCs, which were then cryopreserved in liquid nitrogen. The chain couples TRBV5-1 to TRBJ2-1, with TRBD1 matching 12 junction bases. This TCR was recovered from a female donor with HTLV-1-associated myelopathy (HAM/TSP). Input material: PBMCs. The DNA sequence follows: TGCGCCAGCAGCTTGTCAGAGGGACAGGGGGCAGGCAATGCGCAGTTCTTC. This encodes CASSLSEGQGAGNAQFF.